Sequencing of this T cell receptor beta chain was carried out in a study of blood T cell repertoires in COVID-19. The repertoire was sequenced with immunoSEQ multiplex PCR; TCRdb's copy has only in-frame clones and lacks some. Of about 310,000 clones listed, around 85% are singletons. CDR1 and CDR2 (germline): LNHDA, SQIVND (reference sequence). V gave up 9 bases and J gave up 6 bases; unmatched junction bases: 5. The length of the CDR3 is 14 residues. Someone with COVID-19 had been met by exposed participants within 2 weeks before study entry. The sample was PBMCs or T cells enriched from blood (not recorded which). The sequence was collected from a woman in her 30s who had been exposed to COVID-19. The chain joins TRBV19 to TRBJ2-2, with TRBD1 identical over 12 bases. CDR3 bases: TGTGCCAGCTCGGGACAGGGGGCTTCCGGGGAGCTGTTTTTT. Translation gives CASSGQGASGELFF.